This T cell receptor beta chain was sequenced in a study of cytomegalovirus exposure and HLA in healthy donors. General observations from the study: It was reported that TCR beta sequences correctly inferred the HLA-A and HLA-B alleles for most subjects. Researchers had no immune exposure information except CMV serostatus available. The study assumed roughly uniform donor sequencing depth for presence/absence analyses. For TCR beta chains, V- and J-gene trimming was later linked to a missense DCLRE1C variant.

There are 13 residues in the CDR3. In germline, CDR1 is LNHDA, CDR2 SQIVND (reference sequence). The germline V and J ends were trimmed by 2 bases and 4 bases, with 6 bases remaining between them. With respect to this clone: Its matching antigen is unknown.

The PCR used 60 Vbeta and 13 Jbeta primers. Sequenced by immunoSEQ multiplex PCR; TCRdb stores in-frame clones only, minus some. The sample lists 95,000 to 150,000 clones; about three quarters were seen once. Sequencing was carried out using PBMCs. The sequence was collected from a woman in her thirties or forties in good health and CMV-seronegative. The chain uses TRBV19 and TRBJ1-5; no firm D call. The CDR3 DNA reads TGTGCCAGTAGTATAACGGAGAATCAGCCCCAGCATTTT. Amino acids: CASSITENQPQHF.